Shown below are 24 T cell receptor beta chains from a single sample sequenced in a study of T cell responses to AZD1222 COVID-19 vaccine. Assay used: immunoSEQ multiplex PCR; TCRdb lists only in-frame clones, some missing. The table has roughly 100,000 clones, 84% seen once. Specimen: peripheral blood, collected on day 0 of AZD1222 vaccination. The receptors come from an adult in good health.

This clone is a singleton in its sample. The chain carries TRBV19 and TRBJ1-1, with D perhaps TRBD1 (6 bases). V lost 6 bases and J 10 bases, leaving 15 bases between the germline ends. Germline-derived CDR1 and CDR2 are LNHDA and SQIVND (reference sequence). This CDR3 has 12 amino acids. CDR3: CASSAGQGLAFF. The CDR3 DNA is TGTGCCAGTAGCGCGGGGCAGGGGTTAGCTTTCTTT.

The V and J genes are TRBV11-3 and TRBJ2-7, with 9 bases lining up with TRBD1. V shed 1 base and J 2 bases; nucleotides not matched to a gene: 3. CDR1 SGHNT and CDR2 YENEEA come from the germline V gene. The CDR3 is 15 residues long. The CDR3 DNA reads as TGTGCCAGCAGCTTAGGGACAGGGGTAACCTACGAGCAGTACTTC. Encoded protein: CASSLGTGVTYEQYF.

The V and J genes are TRBV11-3 and TRBJ2-1; D remains unclear. The germline CDR1 and CDR2 sequences are SGHNT and YENEEA. V shed 2 bases and J shed 6 bases, with 14 bases lying between them. This CDR3 is built from 15 residues. As DNA, the CDR3 is TGTGCCAGCAGCTTAAGAATGGCCCGACTCAATGAGCAGTTCTTC. This codes for CASSLRMARLNEQFF.

The V gene is TRBV2, the J gene TRBJ1-5; 8 nucleotides match TRBD1. This CDR3 is 17 amino acids long. The germline gives CDR1 SNHLY, CDR2 FYNNEI. Losses at the gene ends were 5 bases for V and 0 bases for J; bases not matched to a gene: 9. CDR3 sequence: CASSRTGQVNSNQPQHF. The DNA of the CDR3 is TGTGCCAGCAGTCGTACGGGACAGGTAAATAGCAATCAGCCCCAGCATTTT.

The chain employs TRBV5-1 and TRBJ1-2; unclear D gene. The germline V gene has CDR1 SGHRS and CDR2 YFSETQ. Trimming removed 0 bases from V and 6 bases from J, with 12 bases in between. This CDR3 region has 14 residues. CDR3 DNA: TGCGCCAGCAGCTTGGAGGGAGAATGGGATGGCTACACCTTC. It encodes CASSLEGEWDGYTF.

CDR3 bases: TGTGCCAGCAGCTACGGACAGGGGGAGAGTGGCTACACCTTC. As protein: CASSYGQGESGYTF. The chain couples TRBV6-5 to TRBJ1-2; 10 positions match TRBD1. Per the germline V gene, CDR1 is MNHEY and CDR2 is SVGAGI. This CDR3 comprises 14 residues. Trimming removed 6 bases from V and 7 bases from J; junction bases left unmatched: 8.

The chain employs TRBV24-1 and TRBJ2-1, with 10 bases that match TRBD1. Germline V CDR1 and CDR2: KGHDR, SFDVKD. The CDR3 has 18 residues. V shed 3 bases and J 4 bases; nucleotides not matched to a gene: 11. The CDR3 nucleotides read TGTGCCACCAGTGATACCGAGCCGACAGGGGGCGGATACAATGAGCAGTTCTTC. It yields the protein CATSDTEPTGGGYNEQFF.

The rearrangement uses TRBV7-9 and TRBJ2-1; 8 bases are a match to TRBD2. The V gene end was trimmed by 4 bases and the J gene end by 4 bases; junction bases not matched to a gene: 9. The CDR3 loop spans 16 amino acids. Germline assignment: CDR1 SEHNR and CDR2 FQNEAQ (reference sequence). DNA for the CDR3: TGTGCCAGCAGCTCATACATTAGCGGGAATTACAATGAGCAGTTCTTC. Amino acid sequence: CASSSYISGNYNEQFF.

This sequence joins TRBV7-9 and TRBJ1-1, with D possibly TRBD1 on 6 matching bases. Germline CDR1 and CDR2: SEHNR and FQNEAQ (reference sequence). The CDR3 has 15 residues. Trimming pared 0 bases from V and 4 bases from J, leaving 12 bases between. The CDR3 protein is CASSLARGLGTEAFF. The CDR3 region has the DNA TGTGCCAGCAGCTTAGCCAGGGGCCTGGGCACTGAAGCTTTCTTT. Complete variable domain (other parts from reference TRBV7-9 and TRBJ1-1): DTGVSQNPRHKITKRGQNVTFRCDPISEHNRLYWYRQTLGQGPEFLTYFQNEAQLEKSRLLSDRFSAERPKGSFSTLEIQRTEQGDSAMYLCASSLARGLGTEAFFGQGTRLTVV.

The V call is TRBV25-1, the J call TRBJ1-6; the D gene is possibly TRBD1 (6 bases). The CDR3 extends over 14 amino acids. Trimming took off 5 bases at V and 9 bases at J, with 14 bases between the two ends. Per the germline V gene, CDR1 is MGHDK and CDR2 is SYGVNS. CDR3 sequence reads: CASSTSSGASPLHF. The CDR3 nucleotides read TGTGCCAGCAGTACGTCCTCAGGGGCTTCACCCCTCCACTTT.

The V call is TRBV10-2, the J call TRBJ1-5; perhaps TRBD1 as D (5 bases). The germline CDR1 and CDR2 sequences are WSHSY and SAAADI. V lost 3 bases and J 0 bases, leaving 6 bases between the germline ends. This CDR3 is 14 amino acids long. Written as DNA, the CDR3 is TGCGCCAGCAGTGAAGGGGTTAGCAATCAGCCCCAGCATTTT. Translating it yields CASSEGVSNQPQHF.

The V and J genes are TRBV6-1 and TRBJ1-6; D gene unclear. Trimming took off 2 bases at V and 8 bases at J, with 7 bases between the two ends. The germline V gene has CDR1 MNHNS and CDR2 SASEGT. The CDR3 has 13 amino acids. CDR3 sequence reads: CASSETRDSPLHF. The CDR3 bases are TGTGCCAGCAGTGAAACGAGGGATTCACCCCTCCACTTT.

The CDR3 loop reads CASSLSRGSGNTIYF. The CDR3 DNA is TGTGCCAGCAGCTTATCCAGGGGGTCTGGAAACACCATATATTTT. The rearrangement joins TRBV7-2 to TRBJ1-3; 7 bases are shared with TRBD1. There are 15 residues in the CDR3. The germline V gene encodes CDR1 SGHTA and CDR2 FQGNSA. Unmatched junction bases numbered 2, after V lost 2 bases and J lost 1 base. Full variable domain (remainder filled in from reference TRBV7-2 and TRBJ1-3): GAGVSQSPSNKVTEKGKDVELRCDPISGHTALYWYRQSLGQGLEFLIYFQGNSAPDKSGLPSDRFSAERTGGSVSTLTIQRTQQEDSAVYLCASSLSRGSGNTIYFGEGSWLTVV.

This clone was recorded a few times. The chain combines TRBV29-1 with TRBJ1-1, with no clear D. This CDR3 has 11 amino acids. V dropped 4 bases and J dropped 11 bases, with 14 bases sitting between them. Germline V lookup: CDR1 SQVTM, CDR2 ANQGSEA. CDR3 residues: CSVVGVAGAFF. The CDR3 coding sequence is TGCAGCGTTGTTGGGGTGGCTGGGGCTTTCTTT. Full variable domain (remainder filled in from reference TRBV29-1 and TRBJ1-1): SAVISQKPSRDICQRGTSLTIQCQVDSQVTMMFWYRQQPGQSLTLIATANQGSEATYESGFVIDKFPISRPNLTFSTLTVSNMSPEDSSIYLCSVVGVAGAFFGQGTRLTVV.

This chain uses TRBV5-1 with TRBJ2-3; 7 bases are a match to TRBD2. Unmatched junction bases numbered 5, after V lost 7 bases and J lost 0 bases. The CDR3 has 14 amino acids. Germline values: CDR1 SGHRS, CDR2 YFSETQ. The CDR3 spells CASLPSGSTDTQYF. The CDR3 DNA reads TGCGCCAGCCTTCCTAGCGGAAGCACAGATACGCAGTATTTT.

The V call is TRBV6-5, the J call TRBJ2-1, with 7 bases aligning to TRBD2. V lost 4 bases and J lost 4; bases outside the gene matches: 4. CDR3 length equals 14 residues. The germline CDR1 and CDR2 sequences are MNHEY and SVGAGI. This CDR3 is CASSLWRGYNEQFF. For the CDR3, the DNA is TGTGCCAGCAGTTTGTGGCGGGGGTACAATGAGCAGTTCTTC.

The V call is TRBV11-3, the J call TRBJ2-1; maybe TRBD2 (5 bases). Trimming left V 1 base short and J 10 bases short, with 14 bases between. Germline V lookup: CDR1 SGHNT, CDR2 YENEEA. This CDR3 is built from 14 residues. In nucleotides, the CDR3 is TGTGCCAGCAGCTTAGTACCGGCGGCGGGCGAGCAGTTCTTC. Translating gives CASSLVPAAGEQFF.

This clone appeared once. The chain employs TRBV5-5 and TRBJ1-2; D call uncertain. The CDR3 length is 14 residues. Trimming pared 4 bases from V and 4 bases from J, leaving 14 bases between. Germline CDR1 reads SGHKS; CDR2 reads YYEKEE (reference sequence). The CDR3 DNA is TGTGCCAGCAGCCCTGAGTTGGGGTCCTATGGCTACACCTTC. It encodes CASSPELGSYGYTF.

Of note for this clone: Sequence at one end of the junction differs from germline and may be a read error. The CDR3 loop is CASREASWHF. The CDR3, as DNA: TGTGCCAGCCGCGAGGCATCGTGGCACTTC. The rearrangement links TRBV28 to TRBJ2-7; no definite D call. Per germline, CDR1 MDHEN and CDR2 SYDVKM. The CDR3 has 10 residues.

This clone was counted once. The chain recombines TRBV4-3 with TRBJ1-1; a possible D gene is TRBD1 (5 bases). This CDR3 has 15 amino acids. V was shortened by 6 bases and J by 0 bases, with 14 bases between the two germline ends. The germline CDR1 and CDR2 sequences are LGHNA and YSLEER. CDR3 in amino acids: CASREGLIMNTEAFF. The CDR3 DNA follows: TGCGCCAGCAGGGAGGGACTGATCATGAACACTGAAGCTTTCTTT.

The chain recombines TRBV9 with TRBJ1-3; D ambiguous. The germline gives CDR1 SGDLS, CDR2 YYNGEE. Trimming removed 0 bases at V and 0 bases at J, with 7 bases between. The CDR3 spans 15 residues. The CDR3: CASSVEEFSGNTIYF. The CDR3 DNA is TGTGCCAGCAGCGTAGAGGAATTCTCTGGAAACACCATATATTTT.

The chain couples TRBV6-1 to TRBJ1-1, with D possibly matching TRBD1 (5 bases). There are 18 residues in the CDR3. Germline CDR1 MNHNS, CDR2 SASEGT. Trimming took off 2 bases at V and 0 bases at J, with 19 bases between the two ends. The CDR3 DNA follows: TGTGCCAGCAGTGAACGACAGCCAGCCGCGACGTTGAACACTGAAGCTTTCTTT. Translated, it gives CASSERQPAATLNTEAFF.

The chain carries TRBV3-1 (or the pseudogene TRBV3-2) and TRBJ1-6; D ambiguous. The CDR3 totals 16 residues. CDR1 is LGHDT and CDR2 is YNNKEL in the germline V gene (reference sequence). V lost 4 bases, J lost 11 bases, and 21 bases lay in between. The CDR3 here is CASSPQGGVLVTPLHF. The CDR3 DNA sequence: TGTGCCAGCAGCCCCCAAGGAGGAGTATTAGTAACACCCCTCCACTTT.

This clone appeared a few times. The CDR3 bases are TGTGCCAGCAGCTCGCCTTTAGGGGTTGGAAACACCATATATTTT. Residues: CASSSPLGVGNTIYF. The chain couples TRBV7-2 to TRBJ1-3; a weak D match, TRBD1 (5 bases). With 4 bases removed from V and 3 bases from J, the gap between germline ends came to 13 bases. The germline V gene has CDR1 SGHTA and CDR2 FQGNSA. This CDR3 is built from 15 residues.